Following are 12 T cell receptor beta chains from one sample sequenced in a study of OX40 agonist ivuxolimab in advanced cancers. Repertoires were generated with immunoSEQ multiplex PCR, while TCRdb's copy carries only in-frame clones and drops some. The sample has approximately 40,000 clones, around 82% seen once; the top ten hold roughly 8%. The specimen was CD4+ or CD8+ T cells sorted from blood, collected in a trial of the OX40 agonist ivuxolimab. Receptor source: an adult with an advanced solid tumor such as melanoma, head and neck, liver or kidney cancer.

The chain couples TRBV4-2 to TRBJ1-1, with D tentatively TRBD1 (5 bases). The CDR3 consists of 16 residues. Germline-derived CDR1 and CDR2 are LGHNA and YNFKEQ. V lost 1 base and J 5 bases, leaving 17 bases between the germline ends. For the CDR3, the DNA is TGTGCCAGCAGCCAAGGGAACAGGTCCTCGAGGACTGAAGCTTTCTTT. As protein: CASSQGNRSSRTEAFF.

The chain recombines TRBV5-6 with TRBJ2-7; no clear D. CDR3 length: 13 amino acids. V lost 0 bases and J 3 bases, leaving 7 bases between the germline ends. In germline, CDR1 is SGHDT, CDR2 YYEEEE. The CDR3 DNA sequence: TGTGCCAGCAGCTTGGGACTGGTCTACGAGCAGTACTTC. It yields the protein CASSLGLVYEQYF.

In its sample, this clone was seen once. The chain employs TRBV2 and TRBJ1-3; 9 bases are a match to TRBD1. CDR1 is SNHLY and CDR2 is FYNNEI in the germline V gene. The CDR3 is 15 amino acids. V lost 9 bases, J lost 2 bases, and 8 bases stayed unmatched. The CDR3 DNA follows: TGTGCCAGAGCCCCGACAGGGGGAGCTGGAAACACCATATATTTT. Translation gives CARAPTGGAGNTIYF. Drawing the rest from reference TRBV2 and TRBJ1-3, the complete variable domain is EPEVTQTPSHQVTQMGQEVILRCVPISNHLYFYWYRQILGQKVEFLVSFYNNEISEKSEIFDDQFSVERPDGSNFTLKIRSTKLEDSAMYFCARAPTGGAGNTIYFGEGSWLTVV.

The rearrangement uses TRBV19 and TRBJ2-3; D is undetermined. Between the trimmed V and J ends, which lost 0 bases and 0 bases, there was a span of 4 bases. Germline loops: CDR1 LNHDA, CDR2 SQIVND (reference sequence). This CDR3 spans 14 amino acids. The CDR3 here is CASSIDGSTDTQYF. In DNA form, the CDR3 reads TGTGCCAGTAGTATAGACGGGAGCACAGATACGCAGTATTTT.

This clone showed up just once. The V and J genes are TRBV5-6 and TRBJ2-7; tentatively, D is TRBD2 (5 bases). Trimming stripped 4 bases from V and 5 bases from J, with 10 bases between. The CDR3 totals 12 residues. Germline values: CDR1 SGHDT, CDR2 YYEEEE. The CDR3 protein is CASSVTGNEQYF. As DNA, the CDR3 is TGTGCCAGCAGCGTGACGGGGAACGAGCAGTACTTC.

This clone appeared a few times. This chain links TRBV6-6 with TRBJ2-7, with D unresolved. The CDR3 is 14 amino acids. The V and J ends lost 5 bases and 3 bases respectively, with 14 bases between them. Per the germline V gene, CDR1 is MNHNY and CDR2 is SVGAGI (reference sequence). The CDR3 region is CASSDLLVRYEQYF. As DNA, the CDR3 is TGTGCCAGCAGTGACTTGTTAGTCCGCTACGAGCAGTACTTC.

The J gene is TRBJ2-7, the V gene TRBV19, with 13 bases aligning to TRBD2. V gave up 5 bases and J gave up 4 bases; unmatched junction bases: 5. The CDR3 loop spans 15 amino acids. Germline CDR1 and CDR2: LNHDA and SQIVND (reference sequence). The CDR3 DNA sequence: TGTGCCAGTAGTTCAACGGGACTAGCGGGATACGAGCAGTACTTC. Amino acid sequence: CASSSTGLAGYEQYF.

The chain employs TRBV6-1 and TRBJ1-5, with a tentative D call TRBD1 (5 bases). Trimming stripped 6 bases from V and 2 bases from J, with 14 bases between. The CDR3 runs 15 residues. Germline CDR1 is MNHNS and CDR2 is SASEGT. CDR3 residues: CASSFQGNGNQPQHF. The CDR3 DNA sequence: TGTGCCAGCAGCTTCCAGGGCAATGGCAATCAGCCCCAGCATTTT.

The rearrangement links TRBV7-2 to TRBJ2-1; weak D call: TRBD1 (6 bases). V shed 1 base and J shed 6 bases, with 16 bases lying between them. There are 16 residues in the CDR3. The germline V gene encodes CDR1 SGHTA and CDR2 FQGNSA. The CDR3 sequence: CASSLGARGLFNEQFF. The DNA of the CDR3 is TGTGCCAGCAGCTTAGGGGCTAGGGGGTTGTTCAATGAGCAGTTCTTC.

V gene TRBV27 combines with J gene TRBJ1-1, with 9 bases that match TRBD1. This CDR3 contains 14 residues. Germline CDR1 reads MNHEY; CDR2 reads SMNVEV (reference sequence). J lost 4 bases, V lost 4 bases, and 4 bases had no gene match. Here the CDR3 reads CASSYKTGGTEAFF. CDR3 DNA sequence: TGTGCCAGCAGTTATAAGACAGGGGGCACTGAAGCTTTCTTT.

This chain connects TRBV7-2 to TRBJ2-2; D remains unclear. V was clipped by 0 bases and J by 8 bases, with 10 bases between them. The CDR3 consists of 14 residues. Germline lookup yields CDR1 SGHTA and CDR2 FQGNSA. CDR3 in amino acids: CASSLALSAGELFF. Written as DNA, the CDR3 is TGTGCCAGCAGCTTAGCCTTATCGGCAGGGGAGCTGTTTTTT.

V gene TRBV5-4 combines with J gene TRBJ1-1; D unclear. From germline, CDR1 is SGHNT and CDR2 YYREEE (reference sequence). V was pared by 2 bases and J by 4 bases, with 12 bases between. The CDR3 sequence is 14 residues long. The CDR3 loop is CASSFLLGRTEAFF. In DNA, the CDR3 is TGTGCCAGCAGCTTCCTGTTGGGTCGCACTGAAGCTTTCTTT.